This TCR beta chain comes out of a study of blood T cell repertoires in COVID-19. The wider study: Sample material is recorded as cDNA or gDNA derived from T cells, B-cell-depleted T cells, or PBMCs.

After removal of 6 bases from V and 4 bases from J, the junction contained 8 bases not matched to a gene. Germline assignment: CDR1 MDHEN and CDR2 SYDVKM. This CDR3 spans 15 amino acids. TCRdb's table, derived via immunoSEQ multiplex PCR, lists solely in-frame clones and lacks some. This table holds 100,000 to 150,000 clones, about 89% found once. The Seattle site enrolled patients during active infection and followed them longitudinally. The TCR was taken from a woman in her 70s with COVID-19, enrolled during active disease. The chain uses TRBV28 and TRBJ1-2, with 10 bases fitting TRBD1. The specimen sequenced was peripheral blood. CDR3: CASSRRQGALYGYTF. The CDR3 DNA sequence: TGTGCCAGCAGCCGACGACAGGGGGCCCTCTATGGCTACACCTTC.